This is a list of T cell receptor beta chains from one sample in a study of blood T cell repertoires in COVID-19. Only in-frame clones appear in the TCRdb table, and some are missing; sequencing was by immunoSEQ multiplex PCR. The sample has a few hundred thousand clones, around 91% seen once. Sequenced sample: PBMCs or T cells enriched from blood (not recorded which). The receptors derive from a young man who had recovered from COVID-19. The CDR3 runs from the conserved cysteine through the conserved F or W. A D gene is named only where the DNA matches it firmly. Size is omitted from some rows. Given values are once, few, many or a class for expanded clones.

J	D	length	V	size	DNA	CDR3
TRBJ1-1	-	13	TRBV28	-	TGTGCCAGCAGTTCCTCTATGAACACTGAAGCTTTCTTT	CASSSSMNTEAFF
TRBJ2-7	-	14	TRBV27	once	TGTGCCAGCAGTTTCGATTCCGGGGGAGGCGAGCAGTACTTC	CASSFDSGGGEQYF
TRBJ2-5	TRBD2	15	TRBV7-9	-	TGTGCCAGCAGCTTACTAGCGGAGCCACAAGAGACCCAGTACTTC	CASSLLAEPQETQYF
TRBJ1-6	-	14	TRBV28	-	TGTGCCAGCAACCAATGGCAGGCCAGCTCACCCCTCCACTTT	CASNQWQASSPLHF
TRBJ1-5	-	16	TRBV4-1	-	TGCGCCAGCAGCCAAGATCTTATGGTGGTTAGTCAGCCCCAGCATTTT	CASSQDLMVVSQPQHF
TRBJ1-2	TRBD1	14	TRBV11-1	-	TGTGCCAGCAGCTTAGGAGACAGGGACTATGGCTACACCTTC	CASSLGDRDYGYTF
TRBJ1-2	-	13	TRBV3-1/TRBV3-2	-	TGTGCCAGCAGCCGATTTGAGTCCTATGGCTACACCTTC	CASSRFESYGYTF
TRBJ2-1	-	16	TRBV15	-	TGTGCCACCAGCAGGGGGAGGTGGAAATCCTACAATGAGCAGTTCTTC	CATSRGRWKSYNEQFF
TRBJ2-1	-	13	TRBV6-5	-	TGTGCCAGCAGGCCCGATCAGTACAATGAGCAGTTCTTC	CASRPDQYNEQFF
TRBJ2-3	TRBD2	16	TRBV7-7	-	TGTGCTAGCAGCTCCGGGACTAGCGGGTCAGGAGATACGCAGTATTTT	CASSSGTSGSGDTQYF
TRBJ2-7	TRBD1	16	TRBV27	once	TGTGCCAGCAGTCACGGGACAGGGCGGCTCTTATACGAGCAGTACTTC	CASSHGTGRLLYEQYF
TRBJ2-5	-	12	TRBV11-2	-	TGTGCCAGCAGTAGGGGTGCGGAGACCCAGTACTTC	CASSRGAETQYF
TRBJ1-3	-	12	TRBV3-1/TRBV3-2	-	TGTGCCAGCAGCCGAGGACAGAACACCATATATTTT	CASSRGQNTIYF
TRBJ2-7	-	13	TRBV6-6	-	TGTGCCAGCACCTACTCAGGGGCTTACGAGCAGTACTTC	CASTYSGAYEQYF
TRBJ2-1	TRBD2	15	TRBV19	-	TGTGCCAGTATGCAAGCGGGAGTCCCCTACAATGAGCAGTTCTTC	CASMQAGVPYNEQFF
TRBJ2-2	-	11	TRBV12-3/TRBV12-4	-	TGTGCCAGCGGCCTTCTCGGGGAGCTGTTTTTT	CASGLLGELFF
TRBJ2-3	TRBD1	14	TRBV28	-	TGTGCCAGCAGCAAACAGGGGGTAACAGATACGCAGTATTTT	CASSKQGVTDTQYF
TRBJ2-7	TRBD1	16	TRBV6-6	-	TGTGCCAGCAGTTACGATTGGGACAGGGGCTCCTACGAGCAGTACTTC	CASSYDWDRGSYEQYF
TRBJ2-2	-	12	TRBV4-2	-	TGTGCCAGCAGCCAAGCTGTCGGGGAGCTGTTTTTT	CASSQAVGELFF
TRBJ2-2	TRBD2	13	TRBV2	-	TGTGCCAGCAGTACTAGCGGCACCGGGGAGCTGTTTTTT	CASSTSGTGELFF
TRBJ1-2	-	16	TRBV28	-	TGTGCCAGCAACCGGGACGGCGGGAGACCTAACTATGGCTACACCTTC	CASNRDGGRPNYGYTF
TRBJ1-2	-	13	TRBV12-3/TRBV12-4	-	TGTGCCAGCAGTTTAGGGACACCTAAGGGCTACACCTTC	CASSLGTPKGYTF